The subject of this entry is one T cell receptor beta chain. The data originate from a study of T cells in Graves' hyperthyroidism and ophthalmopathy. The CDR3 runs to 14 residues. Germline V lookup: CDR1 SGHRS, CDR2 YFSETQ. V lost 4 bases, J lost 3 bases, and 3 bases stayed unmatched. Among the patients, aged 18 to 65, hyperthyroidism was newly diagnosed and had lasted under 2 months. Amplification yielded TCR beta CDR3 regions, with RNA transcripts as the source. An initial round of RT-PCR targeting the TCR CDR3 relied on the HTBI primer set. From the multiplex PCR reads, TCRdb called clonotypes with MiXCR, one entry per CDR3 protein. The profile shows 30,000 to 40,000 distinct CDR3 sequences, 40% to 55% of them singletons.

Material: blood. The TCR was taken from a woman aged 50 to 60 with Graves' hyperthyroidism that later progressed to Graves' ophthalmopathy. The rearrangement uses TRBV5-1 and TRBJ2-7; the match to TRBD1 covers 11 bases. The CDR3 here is CASSPDRGHYEQYF. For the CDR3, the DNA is TGCGCCAGCAGCCCGGACAGGGGGCACTACGAGCAGTACTTC.